These 14 T cell receptor beta chains were sequenced from one sample in a study of blood T cell repertoires in COVID-19 (dated by TCRdb to 2019 to 2021). To prepare the library, the immunoSEQ multiplex PCR assay was applied. TCRdb's version of the immuneACCESS table is confined to in-frame rearrangements and falls short of the full clone set. An unresolved V gene accounts for under half of the shortfall where checked; the remainder is of unknown origin. The sample table holds some 510,000 clones, of which around 87% were seen once. The ten largest clones take up 1.5% to 2% of the sample. The sample comprised PBMCs or T cells enriched from blood (not recorded which). These receptors came from a woman aged 40 to 50 who had recovered from COVID-19.

This rearrangement joins TRBV9 to TRBJ1-1; D uncertain. V lost 0 bases, J lost 8 bases, and 11 bases lay in between. CDR1 is SGDLS, CDR2 YYNGEE, per germline. The CDR3 covers 13 residues. The CDR3 region is CASSVDVQREAFF. CDR3 bases: TGTGCCAGCAGCGTAGATGTCCAGCGGGAAGCTTTCTTT.

The chain links TRBV7-4 to TRBJ1-6; 7 nucleotides line up with TRBD1. The CDR3 has 15 residues. Germline CDR1 and CDR2: SGHVT and SQSDAQ. Unmatched junction bases numbered 9, after V lost 5 bases and J lost 8 bases. The CDR3 bases are TGTGCCAGCAGCCAGGGGTGGCAGGGGGATTCACCCCTCCACTTT. As protein: CASSQGWQGDSPLHF.

This clone has a handful of counts. The chain links TRBV30 to TRBJ1-6; no clear D. Germline CDR1 and CDR2: GTSNPN and SVGIG (reference sequence). This CDR3 spans 15 amino acids. The V end was cut by 4 bases, the J end by 10 bases, with 20 bases between. In nucleotides, the CDR3 is TGTGCCTGGACTACCCCCCGAGGGTACGGGTCACCCCTCCACTTT. Residues: CAWTTPRGYGSPLHF.

V and J are TRBV18 and TRBJ2-4, with D tentatively TRBD1 (5 bases). This CDR3 comprises 16 residues. V dropped 4 bases and J dropped 0 bases, with 13 bases sitting between them. Germline lookup yields CDR1 KGHSH and CDR2 LQKENI. The chain's CDR3 is CASSQGEVRAKNIQYF. DNA for the CDR3: TGTGCCAGCTCACAAGGGGAAGTTCGAGCCAAAAACATTCAGTACTTC.

The V call is TRBV6-1, the J call TRBJ1-2, with D tentatively TRBD1 (5 bases). Per the germline V gene, CDR1 is MNHNS and CDR2 is SASEGT. The CDR3 spans 13 residues. Deletions cut 5 bases from V and 6 bases from J, with 13 bases between. CDR3 sequence: CASSFDPGDGYTF. The CDR3 region has the DNA TGTGCCAGCAGTTTCGACCCGGGGGATGGCTACACCTTC.

This clone was counted a single time. Written as DNA, the CDR3 is TGCGCCAGCAGCCAAGATTCCCGGGACAGAGCCAGAGATACGCAGTATTTT. Amino acid sequence: CASSQDSRDRARDTQYF. The chain combines TRBV4-3 with TRBJ2-3, with 7 bases fitting TRBD1. CDR1 and CDR2 from the germline V gene are LGHNA and YSLEER. The CDR3 sequence is 17 residues long. Trimming at V came to 0 bases and at J to 5 bases, leaving 11 bases not matched to a gene.

The chain employs TRBV9 and TRBJ2-5; 7 positions agree with TRBD2. The CDR3 spans 15 residues. The V segment lost 3 bases and the J segment 3 bases; nucleotides outside the gene matches: 8. The germline V gene has CDR1 SGDLS and CDR2 YYNGEE. CDR3 nucleotides: TGTGCCAGCAGCGCCCGCGGGACTACAGAAGAGACCCAGTACTTC. Its translation is CASSARGTTEETQYF. Full variable domain (missing parts from reference TRBV9 and TRBJ2-5): DSGVTQTPKHLITATGQRVTLRCSPRSGDLSVYWYQQSLDQGLQFLIQYYNGEERAKGNILERFSAQQFPDLHSELNLSSLELGDSALYFCASSARGTTEETQYFGPGTRLLVL.

The chain joins TRBV6-5 to TRBJ2-7; possible D gene TRBD1, 5 bases. Trimming shortened V by 0 bases and J by 5 bases, and 11 bases separated the two germline ends. Germline CDR1 is MNHEY and CDR2 is SVGAGI. CDR3 length equals 14 residues. Written as DNA, the CDR3 is TGTGCCAGCAGTTACTCGATGAAGGGGAACGAGCAGTACTTC. Translated: CASSYSMKGNEQYF.

The genes are TRBV7-9 and TRBJ2-1; the D is unclear. Germline values: CDR1 SEHNR, CDR2 FQNEAQ (reference sequence). Trimming shortened V by 2 bases and J by 6 bases, and 8 bases separated the two germline ends. The CDR3 is 13 residues long. The CDR3 DNA follows: TGTGCCAGCAGCTTAATTTCTGTCAATGAGCAGTTCTTC. Residues: CASSLISVNEQFF.

The J gene is TRBJ1-2, the V gene TRBV19; a possible D gene is TRBD1 (5 bases). V gave up 3 bases and J gave up 8 bases, with 13 bases separating them. Germline values: CDR1 LNHDA, CDR2 SQIVND (reference sequence). The CDR3 contains 13 residues. CDR3 coding DNA: TGTGCCAGTAGTATGGGGGGACCGCTGGGCTACACCTTC. It codes for CASSMGGPLGYTF. Full variable domain (remainder filled in from reference TRBV19 and TRBJ1-2): DGGITQSPKYLFRKEGQNVTLSCEQNLNHDAMYWYRQDPGQGLRLIYYSQIVNDFQKGDIAEGYSVSREKKESFPLTVTSAQKNPTAFYLCASSMGGPLGYTFGSGTRLTVV.

The chain carries TRBV7-2 and TRBJ1-2; a weak D match, TRBD1 (5 bases). The CDR3 is made up of 15 amino acids. V was pared by 4 bases and J by 1 base, with 13 bases between. The germline gives CDR1 SGHTA, CDR2 FQGNSA. This CDR3 reads CASSSTVTFNYGYTF. The CDR3 DNA reads TGTGCCAGCAGCTCGACAGTGACTTTTAACTATGGCTACACCTTC.

The V gene is TRBV10-3, the J gene TRBJ1-1, with a tentative D call TRBD1 (6 bases). Trimming removed 9 bases at V and 3 bases at J, with 14 bases between. The CDR3 runs to 13 residues. Germline V gene data show CDR1 as ENHRY and CDR2 as SYGVKD. CDR3 nucleotide sequence: TGTGCCATGGGGGCAGGGGAATACACTGAAGCTTTCTTT. Its translation: CAMGAGEYTEAFF.

V usage is TRBV11-2 and J usage is TRBJ1-3; the D is unclear. The CDR3 runs 12 residues. V shed 2 bases and J shed 7 bases, with 6 bases lying between them. Germline CDR1 and CDR2: SGHAT and FQNNGV. The CDR3 DNA follows: TGTGCCAGCAGCTTACTTAGCAACACCATATATTTT. It translates to CASSLLSNTIYF.

The V gene is TRBV7-2, the J gene TRBJ1-5; maybe TRBD1 (6 bases). Trimming took 2 bases from V and 4 from J, leaving 9 bases between them. There are 14 residues in the CDR3. CDR1 SGHTA and CDR2 FQGNSA come from the germline V gene. Written as DNA, the CDR3 is TGTGCCAGCAGCTTACCAGGACAGAATCAGCCCCAGCATTTT. Translating gives CASSLPGQNQPQHF. The full variable domain, rest sourced from reference TRBV7-2 and TRBJ1-5, is GAGVSQSPSNKVTEKGKDVELRCDPISGHTALYWYRQSLGQGLEFLIYFQGNSAPDKSGLPSDRFSAERTGGSVSTLTIQRTQQEDSAVYLCASSLPGQNQPQHFGDGTRLSIL.